This T cell receptor (beta chain) was identified during a study of graft-versus-host responses after intestinal transplantation. As for the study in general: All recipients got anti-thymocyte globulin induction, then tacrolimus and steroids for 2 to 3 years. Study-level points and caveats: Some GvH clones appeared in ileal mucosa or blood before recipient bone marrow. Allograft graft-versus-host to host-versus-graft clonal ratios ran high in patients with graft-donor T cell macrochimerism.

This CDR3 region has 13 residues. The germline V gene encodes CDR1 SQVTM and CDR2 ANQGSEA. The V end was cut by 6 bases, the J end by 5 bases, with 16 bases between. The data were produced by immunoSEQ multiplex PCR, yet TCRdb's version contains in-frame clones alone and is incomplete. The data show some 45,000 clones, about 91% seen once. In regard to this clone: Its antigen remains unidentified.

The sequence derives from a human patient who received an intestinal transplant, so some T cells may come from the graft donor. The source was PBMCs, collected 524 days after transplant. The chain carries TRBV29-1 and TRBJ1-2, with unresolved D. CDR3 in amino acids: CSVQVASLYGYTF. DNA of the CDR3: TGCAGCGTCCAGGTCGCGTCCCTTTATGGCTACACCTTC.